This T cell receptor (beta chain) was captured by sequencing in a study of cytomegalovirus exposure and HLA in healthy donors. Findings of the study overall: Immune exposure information available was restricted to CMV serostatus. A highly shared variant cluster was judged a likely technical artifact.

Germline CDR1 and CDR2: SNHLY and FYNNEI. V was trimmed by 6 bases and J by 6 bases, leaving 18 bases between them. The CDR3 runs to 14 residues. In regard to this clone: Its antigen remains unknown.

The PCR ran on 60 Vbeta and 13 Jbeta primers. Generated by immunoSEQ multiplex PCR, the TCRdb table keeps only in-frame clones and is missing some. Among 200,000 or so clones listed, about 85% were seen once. This receptor was identified in a male donor in good health and CMV-seropositive. The chain joins TRBV2 to TRBJ2-7; a weak D match, TRBD1 (5 bases). Sequenced material: PBMCs. The CDR3 nucleotides are TGTGCCAGCAGGGGCACCCACTCAGGGTCCGAGCAGTACTTC. Translating it yields CASRGTHSGSEQYF. Full variable domain (rest looked up from reference TRBV2 and TRBJ2-7): EPEVTQTPSHQVTQMGQEVILRCVPISNHLYFYWYRQILGQKVEFLVSFYNNEISEKSEIFDDQFSVERPDGSNFTLKIRSTKLEDSAMYFCASRGTHSGSEQYFGPGTRLTVT.